The 9 T cell receptor beta chains presented below share a single source sample, sequenced in a study of neoadjuvant nivolumab and ipilimumab in lung cancer (dated by TCRdb to the early 2020s). In light of the paper, this sample's time point label describes: at surgical resection after neoadjuvant nivolumab +/- ipilimumab. Libraries were made using the immunoSEQ multiplex PCR assay. Here the immuneACCESS table is served through TCRdb, limited to in-frame sequences with V and J called. Missing clones are a known gap in these copies; in checked studies unresolved V genes cover under half, and the rest lacks a known reason. Across this sample there are 30,000 or so clones, with 75% to 95% seen only once. The biggest ten clones account for about 5% of the sample. Sequenced material: peripheral blood, taken after neoadjuvant nivolumab, alone or with ipilimumab, at or shortly before surgery. These receptor sequences come from an adult with non-small cell lung cancer.

V gene TRBV7-6 combines with J gene TRBJ1-6; the D is unclear. This CDR3 contains 14 residues. V was trimmed by 1 base and J by 6 bases, leaving 7 bases between them. Germline-derived CDR1 and CDR2 are SGHVS and FNYEAQ. DNA for the CDR3: TGTGCCAGCAGCTTAGACGTCACTAATTCACCCCTCCACTTT. This sequence encodes CASSLDVTNSPLHF.

The chain employs TRBV9 and TRBJ1-1; tentative D call: TRBD1 (5 bases). Germline lookup yields CDR1 SGDLS and CDR2 YYNGEE. Between the trimmed V and J ends, which lost 0 bases and 1 base, there was a span of 7 bases. This CDR3 is built from 14 residues. DNA of the CDR3: TGTGCCAGCAGCGTAGCTACAGGGAACACTGAAGCTTTCTTT. Translation gives CASSVATGNTEAFF.

The chain employs TRBV4-1 and TRBJ1-2; D may be TRBD1 (6 bases). V was cut by 0 bases and J by 2 bases, with 10 bases left in between. Germline CDR1 is MGHRA and CDR2 is YSYEKL. This CDR3 has 15 residues. The CDR3 nucleotides read TGCGCCAGCAGCCAAGAAACAGGGCTCAACTATGGCTACACCTTC. Amino acids: CASSQETGLNYGYTF.

The V and J genes are TRBV5-1 and TRBJ2-5; 7 positions match TRBD2. Germline V lookup: CDR1 SGHRS, CDR2 YFSETQ. V dropped 0 bases and J dropped 4; count of bases not matched to a gene: 9. CDR3 length: 16 residues. The CDR3 coding sequence is TGCGCCAGCAGCTTGGGTGGGGGAGGACTAGGAGAGACCCAGTACTTC. It encodes CASSLGGGGLGETQYF.

The chain has TRBV6-5 and TRBJ1-1; D remains unclear. Trimming removed 0 bases from V and 1 base from J, with 9 bases in between. Germline V gives CDR1 MNHEY, CDR2 SVGAGI. The length of the CDR3 is 15 residues. DNA of the CDR3: TGTGCCAGCAGTTACTCTATAGTAAAGAACACTGAAGCTTTCTTT. It codes for CASSYSIVKNTEAFF.

The J gene is TRBJ1-3, the V gene TRBV5-5; the D is unclear. The germline V gene encodes CDR1 SGHKS and CDR2 YYEKEE (reference sequence). V was trimmed by 0 bases and J by 0 bases, leaving 4 bases between them. This CDR3 spans 14 amino acids. CDR3: CASSLDISGNTIYF. Here the CDR3 DNA reads TGTGCCAGCAGCTTGGACATCTCTGGAAACACCATATATTTT.

In its sample, this clone was seen once. J is TRBJ1-1 and V is TRBV10-3; D is unclear. The germline V gene encodes CDR1 ENHRY and CDR2 SYGVKD. Deletions cut 4 bases from V and 0 bases from J, with 6 bases between. This CDR3 has 13 residues. The CDR3 protein is CAISVGLNTEAFF. In DNA form, the CDR3 reads TGTGCCATCAGTGTAGGATTGAACACTGAAGCTTTCTTT.

V usage is TRBV5-6 and J usage is TRBJ2-7; 8 positions match TRBD1. The ends lost 4 bases at V and 2 bases at J; junction bases unmatched: 5. The germline V gene encodes CDR1 SGHDT and CDR2 YYEEEE. This CDR3 region has 14 residues. CDR3 nucleotides: TGTGCCAGCAGCCGGGGGACAGGTACCTACGAGCAGTACTTC. Encoded protein: CASSRGTGTYEQYF.

The chain uses TRBV19 and TRBJ1-2, with a tentative D call TRBD1 (6 bases). Germline CDR1 LNHDA, CDR2 SQIVND (reference sequence). Trimming pared 3 bases from V and 2 bases from J, leaving 13 bases between. The CDR3 consists of 15 residues. CDR3 in DNA: TGTGCCAGTAGTATGATCCAGGGGAACAACTATGGCTACACCTTC. This encodes CASSMIQGNNYGYTF.